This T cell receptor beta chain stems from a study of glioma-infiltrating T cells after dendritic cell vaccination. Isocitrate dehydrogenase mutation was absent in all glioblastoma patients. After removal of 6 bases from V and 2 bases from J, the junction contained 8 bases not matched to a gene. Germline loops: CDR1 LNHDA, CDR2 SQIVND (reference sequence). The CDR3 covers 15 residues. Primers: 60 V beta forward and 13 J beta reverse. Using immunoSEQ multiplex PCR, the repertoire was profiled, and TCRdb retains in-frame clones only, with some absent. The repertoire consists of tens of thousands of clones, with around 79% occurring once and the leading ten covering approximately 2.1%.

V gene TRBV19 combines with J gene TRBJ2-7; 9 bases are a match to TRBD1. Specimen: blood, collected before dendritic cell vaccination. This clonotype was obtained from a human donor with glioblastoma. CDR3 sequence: CASSSGTGIPYEQYF. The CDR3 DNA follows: TGTGCCAGTAGCTCCGGGACAGGGATACCCTACGAGCAGTACTTC. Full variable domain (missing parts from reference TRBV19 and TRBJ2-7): DGGITQSPKYLFRKEGQNVTLSCEQNLNHDAMYWYRQDPGQGLRLIYYSQIVNDFQKGDIAEGYSVSREKKESFPLTVTSAQKNPTAFYLCASSSGTGIPYEQYFGPGTRLTVT.